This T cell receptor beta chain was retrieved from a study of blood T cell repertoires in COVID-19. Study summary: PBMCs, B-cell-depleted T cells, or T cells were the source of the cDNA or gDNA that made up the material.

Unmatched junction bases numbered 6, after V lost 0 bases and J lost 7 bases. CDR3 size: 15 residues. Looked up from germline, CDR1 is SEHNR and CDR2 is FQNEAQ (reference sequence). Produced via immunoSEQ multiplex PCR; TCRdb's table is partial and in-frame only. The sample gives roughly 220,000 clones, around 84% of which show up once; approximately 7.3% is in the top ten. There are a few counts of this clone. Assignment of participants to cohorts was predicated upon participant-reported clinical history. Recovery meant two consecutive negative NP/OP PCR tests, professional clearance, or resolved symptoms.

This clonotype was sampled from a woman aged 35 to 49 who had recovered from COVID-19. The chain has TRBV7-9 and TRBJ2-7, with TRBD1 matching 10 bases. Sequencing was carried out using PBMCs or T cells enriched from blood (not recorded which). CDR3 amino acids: CASSLAGQGIGEQYF. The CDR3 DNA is TGTGCCAGCAGCTTAGCGGGACAGGGGATTGGGGAGCAGTACTTC.